This T cell receptor (beta chain) was recorded in a study of blood T cell dynamics during melanoma immunotherapy. The time point is: week 3, after first cycle of checkpoint inhibitor. V was cut by 10 bases and J by 5 bases, with 11 bases left in between. The germline V gene encodes CDR1 SGHAT and CDR2 FQNNGV. The CDR3 spans 11 residues. Sequencing used immunoSEQ multiplex PCR; TCRdb keeps in-frame clones, though not all of them. The profile shows 10,000 to 15,000 clones, under 95% of them singletons. The source material was effector memory CD8+ T cells from blood, sampled from a patient treated with checkpoint blockade. This TCR came from a human donor with melanoma. This chain links TRBV11-2 with TRBJ2-5, with D unclear. CDR3 sequence: CATTFGETQYF. In nucleotides, the CDR3 is TGTGCCACCACTTTCGGGGAGACCCAGTACTTC.